These T cell receptor beta chains were read from a single sample in a study of spatial heterogeneity in lung cancer. Each CDR3 protein gets one entry after TCRdb re-called the 5' RACE reads with MiXCR. The sample yields over 8,500 distinct CDR3 sequences, 5% to 6% seen once. Material: lung tumor tissue, obtained at surgery. The receptors shown here come from a male donor with early-stage non-small cell lung cancer. Both conserved end residues are trimmed from each CDR3.

>TRBJ2-1|TRBV20-1
SATPGTSGYNEQF
>TRBJ2-3|TRBV7-2
AVGGYHTDTQY
>TRBJ1-5|TRBV7-2
ASSPGVRQPQH
>TRBJ2-5|TRBV28
ASSSRQFAFQETQY
>TRBJ1-4|TRBV7-8
ASSLDPSPGVNEKLF
>TRBJ2-1|TRBV20-1
SSFEASGGAYNEQF
>TRBJ2-7|TRBV20-1
SASPVNEQY
>TRBJ2-1|TRBV10-3
AISVGNEQF
>TRBJ1-1|TRBV6-2/TRBV6-3
ASSSWQGGNTEAF
>TRBJ1-1|TRBV3-1
ASSRVQGSEAF
>TRBJ1-2|TRBV6-5
ASSLQNNYGYT
>TRBJ2-3|TRBV28
ASSLGVAGVTDTQY
>TRBJ2-2|TRBV7-6
ASRPTTGELF
>TRBJ2-6|TRBV11-2
ASSLIGGLISGANVLT
>TRBJ2-7|TRBV9
ASSSRTGTGEQY
>TRBJ2-1|TRBV4-2
ASSRTRSSYNEQF
>TRBJ2-7|TRBV10-3
AISESELASDEQY
>TRBJ1-1|TRBV3-1
ASSPGGAGNTEAF
>TRBJ1-1|TRBV20-1
SARDGRGMTEAF
>TRBJ2-2|TRBV13
ASSESRGLTGELF
>TRBJ1-1|TRBV20-1
SARDSVVHKAF
>TRBJ2-7|TRBV29-1
SGGQGGEQY
>TRBJ2-7|TRBV20-1
SARGTGGFFYEQY
>TRBJ2-7|TRBV4-3
ASSGTTGAYEQY
>TRBJ2-3|TRBV5-1
ASSASTDTQY
>TRBJ2-4|TRBV3-1
ASSQGTGSRQY
>TRBJ2-7|TRBV6-5
ASRTSGRAFHEQY
>TRBJ2-2|TRBV3-1
ASSPTRGELF
>TRBJ1-5|TRBV28
ASSLGQGFRQPQH
>TRBJ1-2|TRBV4-3
ASSQDPDGAYGYT
>TRBJ2-2|TRBV29-1
SVRHQGWTGELF
>TRBJ2-5|TRBV9
ASSARTGGETQY
>TRBJ1-2|TRBV20-1
SAREGTGAQVDGYT
>TRBJ2-1|TRBV12-3/TRBV12-4
ASSTGTRGF
>TRBJ2-7|TRBV5-5
ASSPVGVDPSRQQY
>TRBJ2-7|TRBV30
AGGWTGLYEQY
>TRBJ1-5|TRBV7-2
ASSLGPGSNQPQH
>TRBJ2-3|TRBV10-3
AIRWTSGGISTDTQY
>TRBJ1-5|TRBV27
ASSVTLNQPQH
>TRBJ1-6|TRBV6-5
ASSYRGQGAVYNSPLH
>TRBJ1-5|TRBV20-1
SARNTGAQPQH
>TRBJ2-3|TRBV10-3
AISEAGGHGDTQY